A single T cell receptor beta chain is shown here with its context. What it recognizes is unknown. TCRalpha and TCRbeta libraries used 5'RACE with constant-segment primers and UMIs. MiXCR, applied by TCRdb to the 5' RACE reads, yields one record per CDR3 protein. The sample consists of 400,000 to 500,000 distinct CDR3 sequences, roughly 26% of them appearing once. This specimen belongs to a study of T-cell memory formation after mild COVID-19. Overall study context: Clusters were largely donor specific.

The ends were cut back, 7 bases at V and 5 bases at J, with 11 bases in the middle. This CDR3 is built from 13 residues. Germline values: CDR1 SNHLY, CDR2 FYNNEI. Study conclusions and caveats: Detection of some responders pre-infection suggested pre-existing cross-reactive memory T cells participated. Contracting clones, day 15 to 85, had balanced CD4/CD8, and later expanders favored CD4+.

The chain joins TRBV2 to TRBJ2-2; no definite D call. The sample taken for sequencing was PBMCs or a T cell subset sorted from them (not recorded which). This sequence was found in an adult woman who had mild COVID-19 (a few samples of this study predate the infection). Cell type and time point are not known. Written as DNA, the CDR3 is TGTGCCAGCAATTCCTTCAGGACCGGGGAGCTGTTTTTT. This codes for CASNSFRTGELFF.